One sample yielded the 29 T cell receptor beta chains listed below, sequenced in a study of sequential checkpoint blockade in melanoma. The treatment: randomized to nivolumab then ipilimumab (arm A) or the reverse (arm B). Assay used: immunoSEQ multiplex PCR; TCRdb lists only in-frame clones, some missing. The sample lists around 16,000 clones, 85% to 95% seen once, with about 23% in the top ten. Sample: CD8+ T cells sorted from blood (inferred from file names), taken from a patient given nivolumab and ipilimumab in sequence. The receptors originated from a human donor with melanoma.

The chain is built from TRBV2 and TRBJ1-2; D is uncertain. Trimming pared 5 bases from V and 14 bases from J, leaving 6 bases between. The CDR3 contains 8 residues. CDR1 SNHLY and CDR2 FYNNEI come from the germline V gene. CDR3 sequence: CASSRETF. DNA for the CDR3: TGTGCCAGCAGTCGTGAGACCTTC.

V usage is TRBV14 and J usage is TRBJ1-4; 8 bases align to TRBD1. Germline lookup yields CDR1 SGHDN and CDR2 FVKESK. V lost 2 bases and J lost 7; bases outside the gene matches: 3. This CDR3 comprises 14 residues. CDR3 loop: CASSQRTGFEKLFF. Written as DNA, the CDR3 is TGTGCCAGCAGCCAACGGACAGGGTTTGAAAAACTGTTTTTT.

The genes are TRBV19 and TRBJ1-1, with TRBD1 matching over 8 bases. After removal of 4 bases from V and 4 bases from J, the junction contained 2 bases not matched to a gene. The CDR3 extends over 13 amino acids. The V gene's germline CDR1 is LNHDA and CDR2 SQIVND (reference sequence). CDR3 sequence: CASSRTGPTEAFF. CDR3 nucleotide sequence: TGTGCCAGTAGTAGGACAGGGCCCACTGAAGCTTTCTTT.

The chain carries TRBV4-1 and TRBJ1-2; TRBD1 might be the D (6 bases). The CDR3 is 14 amino acids. The ends were cut back, 1 base at V and 3 bases at J, with 9 bases in the middle. CDR1 and CDR2 from the germline V gene are MGHRA and YSYEKL. The CDR3 DNA reads as TGCGCCAGCAGCCAAGGGGGGGGGCACTATGGCTACACCTTC. This codes for CASSQGGGHYGYTF.

The genes are TRBV5-6 and TRBJ1-2, with 9 nucleotides matching TRBD1. The CDR3 totals 15 residues. V shed 6 bases, J shed 6 bases, and the junction held 12 bases outside the gene matches. Germline V gives CDR1 SGHDT, CDR2 YYEEEE. Here the CDR3 reads CASNLRPGTGNGYTF. The CDR3 DNA follows: TGTGCCAGCAACTTACGGCCCGGGACAGGGAATGGCTACACCTTC.

This chain connects TRBV28 to TRBJ1-1; 8 positions match TRBD1. The germline V gene encodes CDR1 MDHEN and CDR2 SYDVKM. This CDR3 has 14 residues. J was trimmed by 3 bases and V by 4 bases; bases with no gene match: 4. Here the CDR3 DNA reads TGTGCCAGCAGTTCACAGGGGGTTGACACTGAAGCTTTCTTT. This gives the protein CASSSQGVDTEAFF.

The chain is built from TRBV7-9 and TRBJ2-7; 7 bases align to TRBD1. Germline values: CDR1 SEHNR, CDR2 FQNEAQ (reference sequence). This CDR3 spans 17 amino acids. The J segment lost 2 bases and the V segment lost 0 bases, leaving 10 bases of the junction unmatched. CDR3: CASSLAPGQVTTYEQYV. DNA of the CDR3: TGTGCCAGCAGCTTAGCGCCCGGACAGGTGACAACCTACGAGCAGTACGTC.

This rearrangement joins TRBV11-2 to TRBJ2-7; 7 bases are shared with TRBD1. The CDR3 is 13 amino acids. With 5 bases clipped from V and 2 bases from J, the junction kept 3 bases outside the gene matches. The germline CDR1 and CDR2 sequences are SGHAT and FQNNGV. The CDR3 is CASSTGQTYEQYV. The DNA of the CDR3 is TGTGCCAGCAGCACGGGACAGACCTACGAGCAGTACGTC.

This chain connects TRBV29-1 to TRBJ2-7; perhaps TRBD2 as D (5 bases). The CDR3 has 12 amino acids. The V and J ends lost 3 bases and 6 bases respectively, with 12 bases between them. Germline lookup yields CDR1 SQVTM and CDR2 ANQGSEA. The CDR3 is CSVDPGGGEQYF. DNA of the CDR3: TGCAGCGTTGATCCAGGAGGAGGCGAGCAGTACTTC.

The chain is built from TRBV7-2 and TRBJ1-2; TRBD1 aligns across 9 bases. CDR1 and CDR2 from the germline V gene are SGHTA and FQGNSA. V dropped 7 bases and J dropped 6; count of bases not matched to a gene: 9. This CDR3 spans 14 amino acids. The CDR3 reads CASTRWGQGDGYTF. CDR3 nucleotide sequence: TGTGCCAGCACCAGGTGGGGACAGGGTGATGGCTACACCTTC.

This clone was detected once. This chain uses TRBV7-8 with TRBJ2-7; the D is unclear. This CDR3 spans 13 amino acids. Germline CDR1 SGHVS, CDR2 FQNEAQ. V lost 1 base and J lost 9, with 13 bases in between. CDR3 coding DNA: TGTGCCAGCAGCTTAGGGGCAGGCGTCGTGCAGTACTTC. Its protein product is CASSLGAGVVQYF.

The CDR3 coding sequence is TGTGCCAGCAGCTTGGGGGGGGGCGTGCTTGAAGCTTTCTTT. Protein: CASSLGGGVLEAFF. The rearrangement uses TRBV5-4 and TRBJ1-1; TRBD1 is a possible D gene (6 bases). The CDR3 spans 14 residues. V dropped 0 bases and J dropped 7 bases, with 13 bases sitting between them. Germline values: CDR1 SGHNT, CDR2 YYREEE (reference sequence). The variable domain in full, completed from reference TRBV5-4 and TRBJ1-1, reads ETGVTQSPTHLIKTRGQQVTLRCSSQSGHNTVSWYQQALGQGPQFIFQYYREEENGRGNFPPRFSGLQFPNYSSELNVNALELDDSALYLCASSLGGGVLEAFFGQGTRLTVV.

This clone is categorized as large. Distinct nucleotide sequences in the sample also encode this CDR3. The CDR3 bases are TGTGCCAGCAGCTTGGGTGGGACAGACTACGAGCAGTACGTC. This codes for CASSLGGTDYEQYV. The rearrangement uses TRBV5-6 and TRBJ2-7; 7 nucleotides line up with TRBD1. The CDR3 is 14 residues long. Germline V CDR1 and CDR2: SGHDT, YYEEEE. Trimming cost V 0 bases and J 3 bases; bases outside gene matches: 3.

This chain uses TRBV4-2 with TRBJ2-3, with 10 bases identical to TRBD2. The J segment lost 0 bases and the V segment lost 4 bases, leaving 25 bases of the junction unmatched. This CDR3 is built from 23 residues. In germline, CDR1 is LGHNA, CDR2 YNFKEQ. The chain's CDR3 is CASSRPGGLGAGGGKTSTDTQYF. The DNA for the CDR3 is TGTGCCAGCAGCCGGCCCGGAGGTCTAGGAGCGGGGGGGGGAAAGACTAGCACAGATACGCAGTATTTT.

V gene TRBV7-8 combines with J gene TRBJ1-5; no clear D. Germline lookup yields CDR1 SGHVS and CDR2 FQNEAQ. The V and J ends lost 0 bases and 1 base respectively, with 4 bases between them. CDR3 size: 14 residues. The CDR3 bases are TGTGCCAGCAGCTTAGCCGGGAGCAATCAGCCCCAGCATTTT. Translated, it gives CASSLAGSNQPQHF.

The J gene is TRBJ1-2, the V gene TRBV13; 10 bases agree with TRBD1. The CDR3 has 14 amino acids. After removal of 7 bases from V and 6 bases from J, the junction contained 8 bases not matched to a gene. Germline loops: CDR1 PRHDT, CDR2 FYEKMQ (reference sequence). CDR3 in amino acids: CASTTGQGLHGYTF. The CDR3 DNA reads as TGTGCCAGCACCACGGGACAGGGGCTTCATGGCTACACCTTC.

V usage is TRBV19 and J usage is TRBJ2-7, with D perhaps matching TRBD2 (6 bases). V shed 1 base and J shed 3 bases, with 10 bases lying between them. Germline loops: CDR1 LNHDA, CDR2 SQIVND (reference sequence). The CDR3 runs 14 residues. The CDR3 coding sequence is TGTGCCAGTAGTATAGCGGGGGTCGACTACGAGCAGTACTTC. It encodes CASSIAGVDYEQYF.

The chain is built from TRBV19 and TRBJ2-7; 14 bases map to TRBD2. Germline loops: CDR1 LNHDA, CDR2 SQIVND (reference sequence). The junction had 7 bases not matched to a gene; V was cut back by 5 bases and J by 4 bases. CDR3 length: 16 amino acids. Here the CDR3 DNA reads TGTGCCAGTAGTCCACGGACTAGCGGGAGGATGTACGAGCAGTACTTC. Translation: CASSPRTSGRMYEQYF.

V is TRBV19 and J is TRBJ2-7, with 7 bases that match TRBD2. V lost 3 bases, J lost 6 bases, and 11 bases stayed unmatched. Germline V gives CDR1 LNHDA, CDR2 SQIVND (reference sequence). The length of the CDR3 is 15 residues. For the CDR3, the DNA is TGTGCCAGTAGTATCATAGCGGGCCCCCCCGGCGAGCAGTACTTC. Translation gives CASSIIAGPPGEQYF.

The CDR3 DNA reads as TGCGCCAGCAGCTTAGGACTAGCGCGACCCAATGAGCAGTTCTTC. Translating it yields CASSLGLARPNEQFF. The chain combines TRBV5-1 with TRBJ2-1, with 9 nucleotides matching TRBD2. Germline V gene sequence: CDR1 SGHRS, CDR2 YFSETQ. The CDR3 sequence is 15 residues long. The junction had 6 bases not matched to a gene; V was cut back by 2 bases and J by 6 bases.

In nucleotides, the CDR3 is TGTGCCAGCAGCTTGGGGACAGCGACCTACGAGCAGTACTTC. It translates to CASSLGTATYEQYF. The chain uses TRBV5-6 and TRBJ2-7, with D perhaps TRBD1 (6 bases). V dropped 0 bases and J dropped 2 bases, with 9 bases sitting between them. Germline V gives CDR1 SGHDT, CDR2 YYEEEE. This CDR3 has 14 amino acids.

V gene TRBV27 combines with J gene TRBJ2-7, with 8 bases identical to TRBD1. The germline CDR1 and CDR2 sequences are MNHEY and SMNVEV (reference sequence). This CDR3 comprises 15 residues. The trim removed 4 bases at V and 4 bases at J, leaving 9 bases unmatched. CDR3 sequence: CASSYRQGHPYEQYV. The CDR3, as DNA: TGTGCCAGCAGTTACAGACAGGGGCATCCTTACGAGCAGTACGTC.

This clone was found once. The rearrangement uses TRBV27 and TRBJ1-5, with 8 bases aligning to TRBD1. Per the germline V gene, CDR1 is MNHEY and CDR2 is SMNVEV (reference sequence). The CDR3 runs to 18 residues. J gave up 3 bases and V 5 bases, and 15 bases lay outside the gene matches. Here the CDR3 reads CASSKLPGQAGVNQPQHF. CDR3 nucleotide sequence: TGTGCCAGCAGTAAGCTCCCGGGACAGGCGGGAGTCAATCAGCCCCAGCATTTT.

This chain links TRBV27 with TRBJ1-5; D not certain. V dropped 2 bases and J dropped 0 bases, with 8 bases sitting between them. Germline V gives CDR1 MNHEY, CDR2 SMNVEV (reference sequence). This CDR3 is built from 15 residues. The CDR3 coding sequence is TGTGCCAGCAGTTTAAACGGTTATAGCAATCAGCCCCAGCATTTT. This encodes CASSLNGYSNQPQHF.

This clone is a singleton in its sample. V and J are TRBV6-4 and TRBJ1-5; possible D gene TRBD1, 5 bases. The V gene's germline CDR1 is MRHNA and CDR2 SNTAGT. This CDR3 has 16 amino acids. Trimming took 7 bases from V and 0 from J, leaving 16 bases between them. The CDR3 protein is CASILMGTYSNQPQHF. CDR3 sequence (DNA): TGTGCCAGCATTCTAATGGGGACTTATAGCAATCAGCCCCAGCATTTT.

There are a few counts of this clone. The CDR3 DNA sequence: TGTGCCAGCAGTTTTGGCAGGGGGCAGGGTGGCTACACCTTC. Protein sequence: CASSFGRGQGGYTF. The chain uses TRBV28 and TRBJ1-2; 8 bases map to TRBD1. The CDR3 spans 14 residues. V trimming: 3 bases; J trimming: 7 bases; junction bases outside the gene matches: 7. The germline V gene has CDR1 MDHEN and CDR2 SYDVKM.

CDR3 DNA: TGTGCCAGCAGCCTGGGACTAGCGGGGACCGGGGAGCTGTTTTTT. It is translated as CASSLGLAGTGELFF. The chain carries TRBV13 and TRBJ2-2; TRBD2 aligns across 13 bases. This CDR3 region has 15 residues. CDR1 PRHDT and CDR2 FYEKMQ come from the germline V gene (reference sequence). V dropped 5 bases and J dropped 5; count of bases not matched to a gene: 2.

The chain uses TRBV11-3 and TRBJ2-1; D not resolved. From germline, CDR1 is SGHNT and CDR2 YENEEA. Trimming took 1 base from V and 7 from J, leaving 5 bases between them. This CDR3 region has 12 residues. The CDR3 DNA is TGTGCCAGCAGCTTAGCGAGGAATGAGCAGTTCTTC. This sequence encodes CASSLARNEQFF.

The chain links TRBV29-1 to TRBJ1-1; 9 bases are a match to TRBD1. The CDR3 consists of 12 residues. CDR1 and CDR2 (germline): SQVTM, ANQGSEA. The junction had 5 bases not matched to a gene; V was cut back by 6 bases and J by 6 bases. The CDR3 nucleotides are TGCAGCGTGGGGACAGGGCCTGCTGAAGCTTTCTTT. It encodes CSVGTGPAEAFF.